The entry below describes one T cell receptor beta chain. Measured with immunoSEQ multiplex PCR; TCRdb has only the in-frame clones, and not every one. The sample comprises about 15,000 clones, roughly 66% of which are singletons, and 11% to 15% rests with the top ten. This sample stems from a study of CD4+ T cells in melanoma. The specimen was cells from a culture (not recorded whether cultured in vitro). This TCR was sampled from a human donor with melanoma.

The CDR3 DNA is TGTGCCACCAGCAGAGCGATATCCCCCCAAGAGACCCAGTACTTC. Translated: CATSRAISPQETQYF. The V gene is TRBV15, the J gene TRBJ2-5; D is undetermined. V lost 1 base, J lost 1 base, and 10 bases lay in between. The CDR3 runs 15 residues. CDR1 and CDR2 (germline): LNHNV, YYDKDF (reference sequence). Full variable domain (missing parts from reference TRBV15 and TRBJ2-5): DAMVIQNPRYQVTQFGKPVTLSCSQTLNHNVMYWYQQKSSQAPKLLFHYYDKDFNNEADTPDNFQSRRPNTSFCFLDIRSPGLGDTAMYLCATSRAISPQETQYFGPGTRLLVL.